A single sample gave rise to the 21 T cell receptor delta chains below, sequenced in a study of DNA immune sequencing with unique molecular identifiers. A 32-plex genomic DNA assay used primers for all 8 TRDV and 4 TRDJ genes. The library had 12-nucleotide UMIs introduced over about 3 barcoding cycles, then a second adapter PCR. TCRdb fed the multiplex PCR reads into CATT to redo clone calling. The table shows more than 2,000 delta-chain clones, with roughly 15% occurring only once. The material sequenced was gamma-delta T cells from PBMCs. The receptors shown here come from a human donor in good health.

Remarks on this clone: The protein that TCRdb holds for this DNA derives from a much larger clone and differs from the translated DNA at residue 11, which likely indicates a read error; the protein shown here is translated from the DNA. V and J are TRDV2 and TRDJ1; weak D call: TRDD3 (5 bases). Germline V gives CDR1 GEAIGNYY, CDR2 EKD. The length of the CDR3 is 19 residues. V was pared by 3 bases and J by 0 bases, with 25 bases between. The CDR3 loop reads CACDALGRSDMLYTDKLIF. CDR3 nucleotide sequence: TGTGCCTGTGACGCCCTGGGACGGTCCGATATGTTGTACACCGATAAACTCATCTTT.

Points on this clone: A read error likely explains why the TCRdb protein, taken from a much larger clone, differs from this DNA's translation at residue 16; the protein shown is translated from the DNA. The CDR3 here is CACDEISTGGYPYTDELIF. The DNA of the CDR3 is TGTGCCTGTGACGAGATCTCGACTGGGGGATACCCGTACACCGATGAACTCATCTTT. The chain links TRDV2 to TRDJ1; 12 nucleotides align to TRDD3. The CDR3 has 19 amino acids. Germline CDR1 is GEAIGNYY and CDR2 is EKD.

This clone qualifies as large. The genes are TRDV2 and TRDJ1, with D uncertain. This CDR3 region has 14 residues. Trimming pared 0 bases from V and 3 bases from J, leaving 10 bases between. Germline loops: CDR1 GEAIGNYY, CDR2 EKD. The CDR3 region is CACDTVGTADKLIF. For the CDR3, the DNA is TGTGCCTGTGACACCGTCGGTACAGCCGATAAACTCATCTTT.

Comment on this clone: It differs at one base from a far larger clone, so likely a read error. Within the sample, other DNA sequences also encode this same CDR3. The J gene is TRDJ1, the V gene TRDV2, with 12 positions matching TRDD3. Germline CDR1 reads GEAIGNYY; CDR2 reads EKD. This CDR3 region has 20 residues. CDR3 DNA: TGTGCCTGTGACACCCTTTCTGGGGGATACGCTTCCAAGTACACTGATAAACTCATCTTT. Its protein is CACDTLSGGYASKYTDKLIF.

To note about this clone: A far bigger clonotype differs at one base, so this is likely a read error. The chain employs TRDV2 and TRDJ1; 10 bases are shared with TRDD3. The J segment lost 3 bases and the V segment lost 7 bases, leaving 16 bases of the junction unmatched. This CDR3 comprises 17 residues. CDR1 and CDR2 (germline): GEAIGNYY, EKD. CDR3 residues: CAWFPLWTGGYADKLIF. In DNA form, the CDR3 reads TGTGCCTGGTTCCCGCTTTGGACCGGGGGATACGCCGATAAACTCATCTTT.

About this clone: This is likely an artifact of a read error, given a far larger clone one base away. The J gene call is TRDJ3, but no V gene call exists. The CDR3 sequence is 18 residues long. This CDR3 reads CACDTAGARSWDTRQMFF. The CDR3 nucleotides read TGTGCATGTGACACCGCGGGGGCGCGCTCCTGGGACACCCGACAGATGTTTTTC.

As for this clone: TCRdb assigns this DNA the protein of a much larger clone, which departs from its translation at residue 7; this likely reflects a read error, and the protein shown comes from translating the DNA. The rearrangement uses TRDV3 and TRDJ1, with D maybe TRDD3 (5 bases). The CDR3 spans 15 residues. Germline V lookup: CDR1 TVYSNPD, CDR2 GDNSRS (reference sequence). V lost 4 bases and J lost 6, with 24 bases in between. The CDR3 is CACPPGNRRGYKLIF. CDR3 DNA sequence: TGTGCCTGCCCGCCGGGGAATCGACGAGGATATAAACTCATCTTT.

This clone is labeled as medium-sized. The chain is built from TRDV2 and TRDJ3; 12 bases are a match to TRDD3. V lost 3 bases to trimming and J lost 0 bases; unmatched junction nucleotides: 5. Germline CDR1 and CDR2: GEAIGNYY and EKD. The CDR3 runs 19 residues. The CDR3 DNA sequence: TGTGCCTGTGACTCGCTACTGGGGGATACCTCCTGGGACACCCGACAGATGTTTTTC. As protein: CACDSLLGDTSWDTRQMFF.

This clone was seen more than once but under ten times. It differs at one base from a far larger clone, so likely a read error. Other DNA sequences in this specimen translate into the identical CDR3. This chain joins TRDV2 and TRDJ1, with 7 bases aligning to TRDD3. Trimming at V came to 1 base and at J to 0 bases, leaving 7 bases not matched to a gene. The CDR3 runs to 16 residues. CDR1 GEAIGNYY and CDR2 EKD come from the germline V gene. The CDR3 nucleotides read TGTGCCTGTGACACTTTGGGGGAGCTGTACACCGATAAACTCATCTTT. It encodes CACDTLGELYTDKLIF.

This clone has more than one count but fewer than ten. TCRdb has a much larger clone's protein, which differs at residue 2 from the translation of this DNA, likely because of a read error; what is shown is the protein translated from the DNA. The rearrangement joins TRDV2 to TRDJ1; 13 bases are shared with TRDD3. This CDR3 has 16 residues. In germline, CDR1 is GEAIGNYY, CDR2 EKD. CDR3: CSCDVLGDTRENKLIF. CDR3 bases: TGTTCCTGTGACGTACTGGGGGATACGAGAGAAAATAAACTCATCTTT.

With respect to this clone: The likely explanation is a read error, given a far larger clone one base away. V usage is TRDV2 and J usage is TRDJ1; 8 nucleotides agree with TRDD3. Trimming took 2 bases from V and 4 from J; bases not matched to a gene: 20. Germline V lookup: CDR1 GEAIGNYY, CDR2 EKD. CDR3 size: 19 residues. The CDR3 bases are TGTGCCTGTGACATCGTTATAGGCACTGGGGGCCCCCCAGACGATAAACTCATCTTT. It codes for CACDIVIGTGGPPDDKLIF.

V is TRDV1 and J is TRDJ1; 7 nucleotides line up with TRDD3. Matching the DNA to germline supplied the J gene, which TCRdb does not give. Germline V gives CDR1 TSWWSYY, CDR2 QGS. V shed 3 bases and J 1 base; nucleotides not matched to a gene: 11. This CDR3 region has 17 residues. CDR3 amino acids: CALGDYTHWGLTDKLIF. As DNA, the CDR3 is TGTGCTCTTGGGGATTATACCCACTGGGGCCTCACCGATAAACTCATCTTT.

This clone appeared a few times. This probably arose from a read error, given a far larger clone one base away. The CDR3 DNA sequence: TGTGCCAGTGTTCCTGTACTGGGGGCCAAAAGCTACACCGATAAACTCATCTTT. Its translation: CASVPVLGAKSYTDKLIF. The V gene is TRDV2, the J gene TRDJ1; 8 bases map to TRDD3. Per the germline V gene, CDR1 is GEAIGNYY and CDR2 is EKD. This CDR3 contains 18 residues. Losses at the gene ends were 9 bases for V and 0 bases for J; bases not matched to a gene: 20.

On this clone: A much larger clone differs by one base, so this may be a read error. The DNA for the CDR3 is TGTGCTCTTGGGGAACTAGTAACGCCCGATAACACGGCCTCTGGGGACCTGGATGCCGATAAACTCATCTTT. It is translated as CALGELVTPDNTASGDLDADKLIF. V and J are TRDV1 and TRDJ1; a weak D match, TRDD3 (6 bases). Because TCRdb records no J gene, it was assigned here through a match of the DNA to germline. V was pared by 0 bases and J by 3 bases, with 38 bases between. The CDR3 totals 24 residues. The germline V gene encodes CDR1 TSWWSYY and CDR2 QGS.

On this clone itself: TCRdb shows a much larger clone's protein in place of this DNA's translation, and the two differ at residue 3, likely through a read error; the protein shown is translated from the DNA. V is TRDV2 and J is TRDJ1; 11 positions agree with TRDD3. Germline assignment: CDR1 GEAIGNYY and CDR2 EKD. CDR3 length: 16 residues. The CDR3 DNA follows: TGTGCCAGTGACTCGCTGGGGGATACCAACACCGATAAACTCATCTTT. Translated, it gives CASDSLGDTNTDKLIF.

This clone was counted between two and nine times. This may be a read error, as it is one base from a much larger clone. The same CDR3 can be traced to other DNA sequences in this sample. The chain joins TRDV2 to TRDJ1, with TRDD3 identical over 10 bases. This CDR3 comprises 19 residues. Per germline, CDR1 GEAIGNYY and CDR2 EKD. CDR3 nucleotide sequence: TGTGCCTGTGACCCCCTTCCCGTACTGGGGGATTTGAAGGCCGATAAACTCATATTT. This translates into CACDPLPVLGDLKADKLIF.

Points on this clone: With a far larger clone one base away, a read error is the likely cause. This chain connects TRDV2 to TRDJ1, with 9 bases identical to TRDD3. In germline, CDR1 is GEAIGNYY, CDR2 EKD. The CDR3 is made up of 18 amino acids. This CDR3 reads CARDPLVLGENGADKLIF. The CDR3 DNA reads TGTGCCCGTGACCCTTTAGTACTGGGGGAGAACGGGGCCGATAAACTCATCTTT.

This clone is large within its sample. The same CDR3 arises from other DNA sequences in this sample as well. The chain combines TRDV2 with TRDJ1, with 10 positions matching TRDD3. This CDR3 has 15 amino acids. The germline V gene has CDR1 GEAIGNYY and CDR2 EKD. After removal of 3 bases from V and 1 base from J, the junction contained 4 bases not matched to a gene. CDR3 nucleotides: TGTGCCTGTGACGGGCTGGGGGATAGCACCGATAAACTCATCTTT. Amino acids: CACDGLGDSTDKLIF.

This chain uses TRDV1 with TRDJ1; 7 positions agree with TRDD3. Matching the DNA to germline supplied the J gene, which TCRdb does not give. V trimming: 0 bases; J trimming: 1 base; junction bases outside the gene matches: 26. The CDR3 spans 23 residues. Germline V gives CDR1 TSWWSYY, CDR2 QGS. DNA for the CDR3: TGTGCTCTTGGGGAACTAGTTTCCTTAGGGGCATTAGGGAAACTGGGGTTCACCGATAAACTCATCTTT. Protein: CALGELVSLGALGKLGFTDKLIF.

As regards this clone: A far more abundant clone sits one base away, making this likely a read error. Other DNA sequences in this specimen translate into the identical CDR3. The chain couples TRDV2 to TRDJ1, with D maybe TRDD3 (6 bases). Per the germline V gene, CDR1 is GEAIGNYY and CDR2 is EKD. This CDR3 has 20 amino acids. V lost 0 bases to trimming and J lost 0 bases, with 25 bases between them. CDR3 residues: CACDTLSTGGYREYTDKLIF. The CDR3 DNA reads TGTGCCTGTGACACCCTAAGTACTGGTGGATACCGAGAGTACACCGATAAACTCATCTTT.

This clone showed up just a few times. The TCRdb protein, from a much larger clone, departs from this DNA's translation at residue 8, likely by read error; the protein shown derives from the DNA. The V gene is TRDV3, the J gene TRDJ1; possible D gene TRDD3, 6 bases. Deletions cut 1 base from V and 3 bases from J, with 21 bases between. The CDR3 covers 16 residues. Germline loops: CDR1 TVYSNPD, CDR2 GDNSRS (reference sequence). CDR3 amino acids: CAFKGTSEDTPDKLIF. As DNA, the CDR3 is TGTGCCTTTAAGGGTACGTCGGAGGATACCCCCGATAAACTCATCTTT.